Below are 2 T cell receptor beta chains sequenced from a single sample in a study of blood T cell repertoires in COVID-19. Profiling relied on immunoSEQ multiplex PCR, and the TCRdb table lists in-frame clones only, not all of them. The table records 68,000 or so clones, 86% of them present only once. Material: peripheral blood. The source is a man aged 50 or older with acute or convalescent COVID-19.

V and J are TRBV6-5 and TRBJ1-2, with a possible D match to TRBD1 (6 bases). Trimming removed 5 bases from V and 7 bases from J, with 14 bases in between. The length of the CDR3 is 13 residues. CDR1 MNHEY and CDR2 SVGAGI come from the germline V gene. The CDR3 region has the DNA TGTGCCAGCAGTCCGGGGGGGGCGGGTGGCTACACCTTC. As protein: CASSPGGAGGYTF.

This clone was seen only a few times. CDR3 sequence reads: CASSSGVATNEQFF. CDR3 in DNA: TGTGCCAGCTCCTCGGGAGTCGCGACCAATGAGCAGTTCTTC. The J gene is TRBJ2-1, the V gene TRBV18; maybe TRBD2 (6 bases). CDR3 length equals 14 residues. Germline V CDR1 and CDR2: KGHSH, LQKENI. Between the trimmed V and J ends, which lost 6 bases and 6 bases, there was a span of 15 bases. Full variable domain (missing parts from reference TRBV18 and TRBJ2-1): NAGVMQNPRHLVRRRGQEARLRCSPMKGHSHVYWYRQLPEEGLKFMVYLQKENIIDESGMPKERFSAEFPKEGPSILRIQQVVRGDSAAYFCASSSGVATNEQFFGPGTRLTVL.